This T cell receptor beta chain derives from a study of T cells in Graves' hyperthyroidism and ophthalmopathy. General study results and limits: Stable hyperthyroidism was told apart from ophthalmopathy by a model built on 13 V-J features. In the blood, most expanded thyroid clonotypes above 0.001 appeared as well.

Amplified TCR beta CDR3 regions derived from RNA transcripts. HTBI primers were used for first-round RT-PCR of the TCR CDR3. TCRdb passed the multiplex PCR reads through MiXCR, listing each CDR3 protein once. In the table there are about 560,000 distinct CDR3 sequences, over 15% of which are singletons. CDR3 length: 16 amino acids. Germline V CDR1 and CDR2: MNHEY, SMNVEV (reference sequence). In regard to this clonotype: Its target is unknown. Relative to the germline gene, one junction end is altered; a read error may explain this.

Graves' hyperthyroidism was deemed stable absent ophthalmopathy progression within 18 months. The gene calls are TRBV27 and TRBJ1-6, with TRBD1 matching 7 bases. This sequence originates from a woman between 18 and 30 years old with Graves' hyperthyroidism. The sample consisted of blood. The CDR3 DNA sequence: TGTGCCAACAGTCTCTTTACGACAGGGTATAATTCACCCCTCCACTTT. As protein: CANSLFTTGYNSPLHF.